Listed below are T cell receptor beta chains from one sample, sequenced in a study of CD8+ T cells in alopecia areata. The data were produced by immunoSEQ multiplex PCR, yet TCRdb's version contains in-frame clones alone and is incomplete. The table has about 120,000 clones, 30% to 40% seen once; the top ten hold approximately 2.8%. The specimen sequenced was CD4+ T cells sorted from blood. The receptors were gathered from a human donor with alopecia areata. Both conserved end residues are part of each CDR3. Fields, in order: CDR3 protein, CDR3 DNA, D gene, clone size, J gene, V gene. D genes are given only for firm matches. Some rows have no size entry. The others give once, few or many, or a class for an expanded clone.

CSVGKTGTSTNEQFF,TGCAGCGTTGGAAAGACCGGGACTAGCACCAATGAGCAGTTCTTC,TRBD2,few,TRBJ2-1,TRBV29-1
CASGGLAGGYEQFF,TGCGCCAGCGGAGGACTAGCGGGAGGTTATGAGCAGTTCTTC,TRBD2,few,TRBJ2-1,TRBV4-1
CASSRASGGNNEQFF,TGTGCCAGCAGCAGAGCTAGCGGGGGGAACAATGAGCAGTTCTTC,TRBD2,NA,TRBJ2-1,TRBV7-2
CASSYSYLDTDTQYF,TGTGCCAGCAGTTACTCGTACCTAGACACAGATACGCAGTATTTT,NA,few,TRBJ2-3,TRBV6-5
CAGAVGGPNTGELFF,TGCGCCGGCGCCGTAGGGGGCCCGAACACCGGGGAGCTGTTTTTT,TRBD1,NA,TRBJ2-2,TRBV5-1
CASSVEGSNTGELFF,TGTGCCAGCAGCGTAGAAGGTTCGAACACCGGGGAGCTGTTTTTT,NA,few,TRBJ2-2,TRBV9
CASSELPLRASEQYF,TGTGCCAGCAGTGAATTACCCCTACGAGCTTCCGAGCAGTACTTC,NA,NA,TRBJ2-7,TRBV2
CASTPDRFYEQYF,TGTGCCAGCACCCCGGACAGGTTCTACGAGCAGTACTTC,TRBD1,NA,TRBJ2-7,TRBV28
CAISEIQVDGYTF,TGTGCCATCAGTGAGATACAGGTGGATGGCTACACCTTC,NA,once,TRBJ1-2,TRBV10-3
CASSLTPRAREQFF,TGTGCCAGCAGCTTAACCCCCAGGGCACGGGAGCAGTTCTTC,NA,few,TRBJ2-1,TRBV7-2
CASSPRNEQFF,TGTGCCAGCTCACCCCGCAATGAGCAGTTCTTC,NA,few,TRBJ2-1,TRBV18
CASTGSGANVLTF,TGTGCAAGCACGGGCTCTGGGGCCAACGTCCTGACTTTC,NA,NA,TRBJ2-6,TRBV2
CASSSFRDRGGGYTF,TGTGCCAGCAGTAGTTTCCGGGACAGGGGAGGCGGCTACACCTTC,TRBD1,NA,TRBJ1-2,TRBV7-2
CASSPTIPYEQYF,TGTGCCAGCAGCCCCACGATTCCCTACGAGCAGTACTTC,NA,once,TRBJ2-7,TRBV7-2
CSSSHGILYNEQFF,TGCAGCTCGTCCCATGGGATCCTATACAATGAGCAGTTCTTC,NA,NA,TRBJ2-1,TRBV29-1
CASRLQGQQYEQYF,TGTGCCAGCAGGCTACAGGGACAACAATACGAGCAGTACTTC,NA,NA,TRBJ2-7,TRBV6-5
CASSLVSGANVLTF,TGTGCCAGCAGCTTGGTCTCTGGGGCCAACGTCCTGACTTTC,NA,NA,TRBJ2-6,TRBV11-2
CSVGGRNADTQYF,TGCAGCGTTGGGGGACGTAACGCAGATACGCAGTATTTT,NA,few,TRBJ2-3,TRBV29-1
CASSFGQGWTEAFF,TGTGCCAGCAGCTTCGGACAGGGATGGACTGAAGCTTTCTTT,TRBD1,NA,TRBJ1-1,TRBV5-1
CSVELAGGPGDTQYF,TGCAGCGTTGAACTAGCGGGAGGGCCGGGAGATACGCAGTATTTT,TRBD2,few,TRBJ2-3,TRBV29-1
CASSQDSSGSTTQYF,TGCGCCAGCAGCCAAGATTCCAGCGGGAGTACGACCCAGTACTTC,TRBD2,NA,TRBJ2-5,TRBV4-3
CASSLWPDADYEQYF,TGTGCCAGCAGCTTATGGCCCGATGCGGACTACGAGCAGTACTTC,NA,NA,TRBJ2-7,TRBV11-1
CASSRRDGQGYGYTF,TGTGCCAGCAGCCGAAGGGACGGCCAGGGGTATGGCTACACCTTC,NA,NA,TRBJ1-2,TRBV7-8
CASTRTEGLNTEAFF,TGTGCCAGCACCCGGACAGAGGGATTGAACACTGAAGCTTTCTTT,NA,NA,TRBJ1-1,TRBV6-1
CSVEDMSGGGYEQYF,TGCAGCGTTGAAGATATGAGCGGCGGGGGCTACGAGCAGTACTTC,TRBD2,NA,TRBJ2-7,TRBV29-1
CASSSEQFF,TGTGCCAGCAGCTCAGAGCAGTTCTTC,NA,NA,TRBJ2-1,TRBV7-9
CSARGTDTQYF,TGCAGTGCTAGGGGCACAGATACGCAGTATTTT,NA,NA,TRBJ2-3,TRBV20-1
CSVDRGGYTF,TGCAGCGTAGACAGGGGTGGCTACACCTTC,TRBD1,few,TRBJ1-2,TRBV29-1
CASSQDRGPSRGYTF,TGCGCCAGCAGCCAAGATAGAGGCCCTAGTCGTGGCTACACCTTC,NA,few,TRBJ1-2,TRBV4-3
CSVDRGLAYNEQFF,TGCAGCGTCGACAGGGGGCTGGCCTACAATGAGCAGTTCTTC,TRBD1,few,TRBJ2-1,TRBV29-1
CASRTSGTGYEQYF,TGTGCCAGCAGAACTAGCGGGACTGGGTACGAGCAGTACTTC,TRBD2,few,TRBJ2-7,TRBV7-2
CASSDSRDYQETQYF,TGTGCCAGCAGTGACTCGCGGGACTACCAAGAGACCCAGTACTTC,NA,NA,TRBJ2-5,TRBV25-1